This T cell receptor (beta chain) was found in a study of T-cell reconstitution after alpha-beta-depleted transplantation in children. Per germline, CDR1 KGHSH and CDR2 LQKENI. Trimming cost V 3 bases and J 6 bases, with 12 bases left between them. The CDR3 sequence is 13 residues long. It was with unique molecular identifiers that the TCRbeta library was prepared. One entry per CDR3 protein results from TCRdb running MiXCR on the PCR reads. The table records 250,000 to 300,000 distinct CDR3 sequences, 9.9% of them present only once. The source is a human donor who donated a stem cell graft to a child with SCID. V usage is TRBV18 and J usage is TRBJ2-7; D is uncertain. The sequencing here drew on PBMCs from the stem cell graft donor, taken from the stem cell graft. CDR3 region: CASSPSQAREQYF. The CDR3 DNA reads TGTGCCAGCTCACCGAGCCAGGCCCGCGAGCAGTACTTC.